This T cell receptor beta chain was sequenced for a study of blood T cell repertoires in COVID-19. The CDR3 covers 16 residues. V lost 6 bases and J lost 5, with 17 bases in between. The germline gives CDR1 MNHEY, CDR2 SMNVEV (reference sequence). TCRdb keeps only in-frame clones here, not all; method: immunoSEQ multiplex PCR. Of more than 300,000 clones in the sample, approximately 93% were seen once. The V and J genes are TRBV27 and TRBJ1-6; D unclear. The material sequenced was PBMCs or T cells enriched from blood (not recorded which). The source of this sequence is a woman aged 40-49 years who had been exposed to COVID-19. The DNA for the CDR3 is TGTGCCAGCAGGCTCAGGACCCGGGGTGATAATTCACCCCTCCACTTT. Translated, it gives CASRLRTRGDNSPLHF.